The T cell receptor beta chain under discussion was sequenced for a study of PD-1 blockade in classical Hodgkin lymphoma. The CDR3 runs 15 residues. The germline V gene encodes CDR1 SGHDT and CDR2 YYEEEE. With respect to this clone: What it recognizes is unknown.

Profiling relied on immunoSEQ multiplex PCR, and the TCRdb table lists in-frame clones only, not all of them. The data show 100,000 to 120,000 clones, roughly nine tenths seen once. Overall study findings and caveats: The CD4+ diversity rise by C4D1 was clearest in complete responders. Newly diagnosed patients were reported to exhibit reduced baseline TCR diversity relative to healthy donors.

Brentuximab vedotin exposure varied among the patients, all of whom had relapsed after autologous stem cell transplantation. The chain links TRBV5-6 to TRBJ2-5, with TRBD2 identical over 9 bases. The J call is doubtful: the DNA matches TRBJ2-7 better. Specimen: peripheral blood mononuclear cells (PBMCs), collected before the second cycle of nivolumab. This clonotype was sampled from a human donor with classical Hodgkin lymphoma. As DNA, the CDR3 is TGTGCCAGCAGTCCCCCGATGCGGGAGGGCTACGAGCAGTACTTC. It specifies CASSPPMREGYEQYF.